The 9 T cell receptor beta chains given below trace back to one sample, sequenced in a study of blood T cell repertoires in COVID-19. Profiling relied on immunoSEQ multiplex PCR, and the TCRdb table lists in-frame clones only, not all of them. The sample lists some 180,000 clones, 70% to 90% occurring once. What was sequenced was peripheral blood. The receptors were gathered from a man in his 60s with active or convalescent COVID-19.

The gene calls are TRBV15 and TRBJ2-3; TRBD2 aligns across 7 bases. CDR3 length equals 17 residues. CDR1 and CDR2 (germline): LNHNV, YYDKDF (reference sequence). The V and J ends lost 3 bases and 3 bases, in that order; junction bases with no gene match: 12. The CDR3 spells CATSRTSGTNPTDTQYF. Written as DNA, the CDR3 is TGTGCCACCAGCAGGACTTCCGGGACTAACCCAACAGATACGCAGTATTTT.

The chain combines TRBV18 with TRBJ1-2; D is ambiguous. CDR1 is KGHSH, CDR2 LQKENI, per germline. The germline V and J ends were trimmed by 6 bases and 8 bases, with 16 bases remaining between them. CDR3 length: 13 amino acids. The DNA of the CDR3 is TGTGCCAGCTCCCCTTCGCGGTCCGGGGGCTACACCTTC. Amino acids: CASSPSRSGGYTF.

This chain links TRBV6-5 with TRBJ1-1; possibly TRBD1 for D (5 bases). Trimming stripped 7 bases from V and 5 bases from J, with 17 bases between. Germline assignment: CDR1 MNHEY and CDR2 SVGAGI. The CDR3 contains 14 residues. CDR3 region: CASTKSGVGTEAFF. Written as DNA, the CDR3 is TGTGCCAGCACCAAGTCGGGGGTTGGGACTGAAGCTTTCTTT.

V is TRBV7-2 and J is TRBJ2-1; 10 bases map to TRBD1. CDR3 size: 15 residues. Trimming took 5 bases from V and 7 from J; bases not matched to a gene: 8. Per the germline V gene, CDR1 is SGHTA and CDR2 is FQGNSA. Written as DNA, the CDR3 is TGTGCCAGCAGCCCCCGACAGGGGGCGTGGAATGAGCAGTTCTTC. Translation gives CASSPRQGAWNEQFF.

The chain uses TRBV5-5 and TRBJ1-1, with D unresolved. CDR1 SGHKS and CDR2 YYEKEE come from the germline V gene (reference sequence). Deletions cut 2 bases from V and 4 bases from J, with 15 bases between. The CDR3 consists of 15 residues. In DNA form, the CDR3 reads TGTGCCAGCAGCTTTCACGGCGGAGGCGGCACTGAAGCTTTCTTT. It encodes CASSFHGGGGTEAFF.

The rearrangement joins TRBV29-1 to TRBJ1-2; the D is unclear. This CDR3 is built from 13 residues. Germline loops: CDR1 SQVTM, CDR2 ANQGSEA. V was shortened by 1 base and J by 4 bases, with 10 bases between the two germline ends. The CDR3, as DNA: TGCAGCGTTGAAGTAAGAGGAGGCTATGGCTACACCTTC. This translates into CSVEVRGGYGYTF.

The gene calls are TRBV5-1 and TRBJ2-2; 12 nucleotides match TRBD2. CDR1 and CDR2 from the germline V gene are SGHRS and YFSETQ. The CDR3 runs to 15 residues. After removal of 3 bases from V and 6 bases from J, the junction contained 3 bases not matched to a gene. CDR3 DNA sequence: TGCGCCAGCAGCTCACGACTAGCGGGGGCCGGGGAGCTGTTTTTT. Translated: CASSSRLAGAGELFF. Looking up the rest from reference TRBV5-1 and TRBJ2-2 gives the full variable domain: KAGVTQTPRYLIKTRGQQVTLSCSPISGHRSVSWYQQTPGQGLQFLFEYFSETQRNKGNFPGRFSGRQFSNSRSEMNVSTLELGDSALYLCASSSRLAGAGELFFGEGSRLTVL.

This clone was seen ten or more times. V gene TRBV4-2 combines with J gene TRBJ1-5; tentatively, D is TRBD1 (6 bases). Germline V CDR1 and CDR2: LGHNA, YNFKEQ. The CDR3 runs 16 residues. The V end lost 0 bases, the J end lost 4 bases, and 13 bases lay between the germline ends. CDR3 protein: CASSQEQGPGNQPQHF. The CDR3 nucleotides are TGTGCCAGCAGCCAAGAACAGGGCCCCGGAAATCAGCCCCAGCATTTT.

This chain connects TRBV2 to TRBJ1-1; tentative D call: TRBD1 (6 bases). CDR3 length: 15 amino acids. Germline CDR1 SNHLY, CDR2 FYNNEI. With 6 bases removed from V and 2 bases from J, the gap between germline ends came to 16 bases. CDR3: CASRGETTGNTEAFF. In nucleotides, the CDR3 is TGTGCCAGCAGAGGGGAAACGACAGGCAACACTGAAGCTTTCTTT.